The rows below give T cell receptor beta chains drawn from one sample of a study of cytomegalovirus exposure and HLA in healthy donors. Repertoires were generated with immunoSEQ multiplex PCR, while TCRdb's copy carries only in-frame clones and drops some. The data hold tens of thousands of clones, with under 85% observed a single time. The sample was PBMCs. The receptors stem from a male donor in good health and CMV-seronegative. Each CDR3 is given with its conserved first and last residue. Each record gives: V gene, D gene, J gene, clone size, CDR3 protein, CDR3 DNA. A D gene is named only where the DNA matches it firmly. The size of a clone is reported for some rows only, either as once, few or many, or as a class for expanded clones.

V gene: TRBV5-1; D gene: .; J gene: TRBJ1-3; clone size: .; CDR3 protein: CASSPGQGLDTIYF; CDR3 DNA: TGCGCCAGCAGCCCCGGGCAGGGGCTTGACACCATATATTTT
V gene: TRBV30; D gene: TRBD1; J gene: TRBJ1-4; clone size: .; CDR3 protein: CAWGFRDRGREKLFF; CDR3 DNA: TGTGCCTGGGGATTCCGGGACAGGGGTCGAGAAAAACTGTTTTTT
V gene: TRBV6-5; D gene: TRBD1; J gene: TRBJ1-1; clone size: .; CDR3 protein: CASSYSSGTGFEAFF; CDR3 DNA: TGTGCCAGCAGTTACTCGTCCGGGACAGGGTTTGAAGCTTTCTTT
V gene: TRBV11-2; D gene: .; J gene: TRBJ1-1; clone size: .; CDR3 protein: CASSRSEQGTGRAFF; CDR3 DNA: TGTGCCAGCTCCCGGTCCGAACAGGGCACGGGGCGAGCTTTCTTT
V gene: TRBV27; D gene: .; J gene: TRBJ2-7; clone size: .; CDR3 protein: CASSRSTEAYEQYF; CDR3 DNA: TGTGCCAGCAGTCGATCGACAGAGGCCTACGAGCAGTACTTC
V gene: TRBV18; D gene: .; J gene: TRBJ1-6; clone size: .; CDR3 protein: CASSPYDRSISYNSPLHF; CDR3 DNA: TGTGCCAGCTCACCCTATGACAGGAGTATCTCCTATAATTCACCCCTCCACTTT
V gene: TRBV6-1; D gene: .; J gene: TRBJ1-5; clone size: few; CDR3 protein: CASTIQSSNNQPQHF; CDR3 DNA: TGTGCCAGCACTATACAGAGTTCTAACAATCAGCCCCAGCATTTT
V gene: TRBV7-3; D gene: .; J gene: TRBJ2-7; clone size: .; CDR3 protein: CASSLGGWNEQYF; CDR3 DNA: TGTGCCAGCAGCTTAGGGGGGTGGAACGAGCAGTACTTC
V gene: TRBV30; D gene: TRBD1; J gene: TRBJ1-2; clone size: .; CDR3 protein: CAWSDGTEMNYGYTF; CDR3 DNA: TGTGCCTGGAGTGATGGGACAGAAATGAACTATGGCTACACCTTC
V gene: TRBV27; D gene: .; J gene: TRBJ2-7; clone size: .; CDR3 protein: CASSLLASYEQYF; CDR3 DNA: TGTGCCAGCAGTTTGTTGGCTTCCTACGAGCAGTACTTC
V gene: TRBV28; D gene: .; J gene: TRBJ1-1; clone size: .; CDR3 protein: CASSFSRLENTEAFF; CDR3 DNA: TGTGCCAGCAGTTTTAGTAGACTGGAGAACACTGAAGCTTTCTTT
V gene: TRBV11-2; D gene: .; J gene: TRBJ2-4; clone size: .; CDR3 protein: CASSLFIGGEYIQYF; CDR3 DNA: TGTGCCAGCAGCTTATTCATAGGGGGGGAATACATTCAGTACTTC
V gene: TRBV5-1; D gene: .; J gene: TRBJ2-6; clone size: .; CDR3 protein: CASIGGAMHGANGLTF; CDR3 DNA: TGCGCCAGCATAGGGGGGGCTATGCATGGGGCCAACGGCCTGACTTTC
V gene: TRBV14; D gene: TRBD2; J gene: TRBJ2-1; clone size: .; CDR3 protein: CASSHGGSGARFF; CDR3 DNA: TGTGCCAGCAGCCATGGTGGTAGCGGGGCTAGGTTCTTC
V gene: TRBV5-4; D gene: .; J gene: TRBJ2-2; clone size: .; CDR3 protein: CASSLGTPNTGELFF; CDR3 DNA: TGTGCCAGCAGCCTTGGGACACCGAACACCGGGGAGCTGTTTTTT
V gene: TRBV7-9; D gene: .; J gene: TRBJ1-2; clone size: .; CDR3 protein: CASSAANYGYTF; CDR3 DNA: TGTGCCAGCAGCGCAGCTAACTATGGCTACACCTTC
V gene: TRBV7-2; D gene: TRBD2; J gene: TRBJ2-7; clone size: few; CDR3 protein: CASSVTSGRVEQYF; CDR3 DNA: TGTGCCAGCAGCGTGACTAGCGGGAGGGTCGAGCAGTACTTC
V gene: TRBV27; D gene: .; J gene: TRBJ2-3; clone size: .; CDR3 protein: CASSLSTRGAGKDTQYF; CDR3 DNA: TGTGCCAGCAGTTTATCTACCCGGGGGGCAGGGAAAGATACGCAGTATTTT
V gene: TRBV5-1; D gene: TRBD2; J gene: TRBJ2-2; clone size: .; CDR3 protein: CASSTGRGLAGELFF; CDR3 DNA: TGCGCCAGCAGCACCGGGCGCGGACTAGCCGGGGAGCTGTTTTTT
V gene: TRBV11-2; D gene: .; J gene: TRBJ2-5; clone size: .; CDR3 protein: CASSSTNAQYF; CDR3 DNA: TGTGCCAGCAGCTCTACGAATGCCCAGTACTTC
V gene: TRBV13; D gene: .; J gene: TRBJ2-5; clone size: .; CDR3 protein: CASSFEETQYF; CDR3 DNA: TGTGCCAGCAGCTTCGAAGAGACCCAGTACTTC
V gene: TRBV6-4; D gene: TRBD2; J gene: TRBJ2-1; clone size: few; CDR3 protein: CASSDPGGSNEQFF; CDR3 DNA: TGTGCCAGCAGTGACCCGGGGGGGAGCAATGAGCAGTTCTTC
V gene: TRBV18; D gene: .; J gene: TRBJ1-6; clone size: .; CDR3 protein: CASSPVPGRSPLHF; CDR3 DNA: TGTGCCAGCTCACCCGTTCCAGGGAGGTCACCCCTCCACTTT
V gene: TRBV11-2; D gene: .; J gene: TRBJ2-5; clone size: .; CDR3 protein: CASSLEFGLLVKETQYF; CDR3 DNA: TGTGCCAGCAGCTTAGAATTTGGGTTACTAGTGAAAGAGACCCAGTACTTC
V gene: TRBV11-2; D gene: .; J gene: TRBJ2-4; clone size: .; CDR3 protein: CASSLDPGTKNSQYF; CDR3 DNA: TGTGCCAGCAGCTTAGATCCAGGAACCAAAAACAGTCAGTACTTC
V gene: TRBV10-3; D gene: TRBD1; J gene: TRBJ2-2; clone size: once; CDR3 protein: CAISPDREGGELFF; CDR3 DNA: TGTGCCATCAGTCCAGACAGGGAAGGCGGGGAGCTGTTTTTT
V gene: TRBV5-1; D gene: TRBD1; J gene: TRBJ1-2; clone size: .; CDR3 protein: CASSIQGTAVYGYTF; CDR3 DNA: TGCGCCAGCAGCATCCAGGGGACAGCCGTCTATGGCTACACCTTC
V gene: TRBV5-1; D gene: .; J gene: TRBJ1-2; clone size: .; CDR3 protein: CASSLAQTGDGYTF; CDR3 DNA: TGCGCCAGCAGCTTGGCCCAGACGGGGGATGGCTACACCTTC
V gene: TRBV5-6; D gene: .; J gene: TRBJ1-2; clone size: .; CDR3 protein: CASSIGTPYGYTF; CDR3 DNA: TGTGCCAGCAGCATCGGGACTCCCTATGGCTACACCTTC
V gene: TRBV27; D gene: TRBD1; J gene: TRBJ1-2; clone size: few; CDR3 protein: CASSQQGADGYTF; CDR3 DNA: TGTGCCAGCAGTCAACAGGGGGCTGATGGCTACACCTTC
V gene: TRBV7-2; D gene: .; J gene: TRBJ2-6; clone size: .; CDR3 protein: CASSLAWPASSGANVLTF; CDR3 DNA: TGTGCCAGCAGCTTAGCGTGGCCTGCTAGCTCTGGGGCCAACGTCCTGACTTTC
V gene: TRBV29-1; D gene: TRBD1; J gene: TRBJ2-3; clone size: .; CDR3 protein: CSVVLWGQGTDTQYF; CDR3 DNA: TGCAGCGTTGTTCTCTGGGGACAGGGGACAGATACGCAGTATTTT
V gene: TRBV27; D gene: TRBD1; J gene: TRBJ1-5; clone size: .; CDR3 protein: CASSSQGAQPQHF; CDR3 DNA: TGTGCCAGCAGTTCCCAGGGGGCCCAGCCCCAGCATTTT
V gene: TRBV6-6; D gene: TRBD1; J gene: TRBJ1-1; clone size: .; CDR3 protein: CASLTGAHTEAFF; CDR3 DNA: TGTGCCAGCCTGACAGGGGCACACACTGAAGCTTTCTTT
V gene: TRBV5-5; D gene: TRBD2; J gene: TRBJ2-1; clone size: .; CDR3 protein: CASSLVAGWDNEQFF; CDR3 DNA: TGTGCCAGCAGCTTGGTAGCGGGATGGGACAATGAGCAGTTCTTC
V gene: TRBV2; D gene: .; J gene: TRBJ1-4; clone size: .; CDR3 protein: CASRAGEEEKLFF; CDR3 DNA: TGTGCCAGCAGGGCGGGGGAAGAGGAAAAACTGTTTTTT
V gene: TRBV10-1; D gene: TRBD1; J gene: TRBJ2-7; clone size: .; CDR3 protein: CASSDPGTGSFEQYF; CDR3 DNA: TGCGCCAGCAGTGACCCCGGGACAGGGTCGTTCGAGCAGTACTTC
V gene: TRBV25-1; D gene: TRBD1; J gene: TRBJ2-2; clone size: .; CDR3 protein: CASTRDSYTGELFF; CDR3 DNA: TGTGCCAGCACCCGGGACAGTTACACCGGGGAGCTGTTTTTT
V gene: TRBV27; D gene: .; J gene: TRBJ2-1; clone size: .; CDR3 protein: CASSFNRAWEQFF; CDR3 DNA: TGTGCCAGCAGTTTTAACAGGGCATGGGAGCAGTTCTTC
V gene: TRBV28; D gene: .; J gene: TRBJ2-1; clone size: .; CDR3 protein: CASSYSWGRGVDEQFF; CDR3 DNA: TGTGCCAGCAGTTATTCATGGGGCAGGGGGGTCGATGAGCAGTTCTTC
V gene: TRBV27; D gene: .; J gene: TRBJ2-7; clone size: .; CDR3 protein: CASSLQGPYEQYF; CDR3 DNA: TGTGCCAGCAGTTTACAGGGCCCCTACGAGCAGTACTTC
V gene: TRBV5-1; D gene: .; J gene: TRBJ1-1; clone size: few; CDR3 protein: CASFGEGMRIAFF; CDR3 DNA: TGCGCCAGCTTCGGGGAGGGAATGAGGATAGCTTTCTTT
V gene: TRBV7-6; D gene: .; J gene: TRBJ1-3; clone size: .; CDR3 protein: CASSFDEGGNTIYF; CDR3 DNA: TGTGCCAGCAGCTTTGATGAGGGAGGGAACACCATATATTTT
V gene: TRBV29-1; D gene: .; J gene: TRBJ2-2; clone size: .; CDR3 protein: CSVEEGSNTGELFF; CDR3 DNA: TGCAGCGTTGAAGAGGGCAGTAACACCGGGGAGCTGTTTTTT
V gene: TRBV21-1; D gene: .; J gene: TRBJ2-7; clone size: .; CDR3 protein: CASSKVKPNSYEQYF; CDR3 DNA: TGTGCCAGCAGCAAAGTAAAGCCAAACTCCTACGAGCAGTACTTC
V gene: TRBV5-1; D gene: TRBD1; J gene: TRBJ1-2; clone size: .; CDR3 protein: CASSLTGQGALGYGYTF; CDR3 DNA: TGCGCCAGCAGCTTGACCGGACAGGGGGCGTTGGGGTATGGCTACACCTTC
V gene: TRBV20-1; D gene: .; J gene: TRBJ1-4; clone size: .; CDR3 protein: CSARGQGHFF; CDR3 DNA: TGCAGTGCTAGAGGGCAGGGACATTTTTTT
V gene: TRBV28; D gene: TRBD2; J gene: TRBJ2-1; clone size: once; CDR3 protein: CATGATSARNSYNEQFF; CDR3 DNA: TGTGCCACCGGGGCGACTAGCGCAAGAAACTCCTACAATGAGCAGTTCTTC
V gene: TRBV27; D gene: .; J gene: TRBJ1-1; clone size: .; CDR3 protein: CASSLSASDTEAFF; CDR3 DNA: TGTGCCAGCAGTCTGAGCGCCTCGGACACTGAAGCTTTCTTT
V gene: TRBV6-5; D gene: TRBD1; J gene: TRBJ1-2; clone size: few; CDR3 protein: CASSYQRTGKNGYTF; CDR3 DNA: TGTGCCAGCAGTTACCAGAGGACAGGGAAGAATGGCTACACCTTC
V gene: TRBV9; D gene: .; J gene: TRBJ1-2; clone size: .; CDR3 protein: CASSVGPGNYGYTF; CDR3 DNA: TGTGCCAGCAGCGTAGGTCCAGGTAACTATGGCTACACCTTC
V gene: TRBV13; D gene: .; J gene: TRBJ2-7; clone size: once; CDR3 protein: CASSLSEGAREQYF; CDR3 DNA: TGTGCCAGCAGCTTATCGGAGGGGGCGCGGGAGCAGTACTTC
V gene: TRBV28; D gene: .; J gene: TRBJ1-1; clone size: .; CDR3 protein: CASSLEGEAFF; CDR3 DNA: TGTGCCAGCAGTTTGGAGGGTGAAGCTTTCTTT
V gene: TRBV20-1; D gene: .; J gene: TRBJ2-7; clone size: .; CDR3 protein: CSVGDYEQYF; CDR3 DNA: TGCAGCGTCGGGGACTACGAGCAGTACTTC
V gene: TRBV28; D gene: TRBD1; J gene: TRBJ2-7; clone size: .; CDR3 protein: CASTSGGTGEAWEQYF; CDR3 DNA: TGTGCCAGCACCTCAGGTGGGACAGGGGAAGCCTGGGAGCAGTACTTC
V gene: TRBV5-1; D gene: .; J gene: TRBJ1-2; clone size: .; CDR3 protein: CASSLDSDYGYTF; CDR3 DNA: TGCGCCAGCAGCTTGGACAGTGACTATGGCTACACCTTC
V gene: TRBV7-2; D gene: TRBD1; J gene: TRBJ1-2; clone size: .; CDR3 protein: CASSFGQGDGYTF; CDR3 DNA: TGTGCCAGCAGCTTTGGACAGGGGGACGGCTACACCTTC
V gene: TRBV9; D gene: TRBD2; J gene: TRBJ2-5; clone size: .; CDR3 protein: CASSVALADPEPQYF; CDR3 DNA: TGTGCCAGCAGCGTAGCGCTAGCGGATCCAGAGCCCCAGTACTTC
V gene: TRBV20-1; D gene: .; J gene: TRBJ2-1; clone size: .; CDR3 protein: CSAAEPNEQFF; CDR3 DNA: TGCAGTGCCGCCGAGCCCAATGAGCAGTTCTTC
V gene: TRBV28; D gene: .; J gene: TRBJ1-2; clone size: .; CDR3 protein: CASSFPARVTYTF; CDR3 DNA: TGTGCCAGCAGTTTTCCAGCCAGGGTCACCTACACCTTC